The rows below give T cell receptor beta chains drawn from one sample of a study of shared clonotypes between healthy human individuals. Some clones are missing from TCRdb's copy, which holds only in-frame ones; the method was immunoSEQ multiplex PCR. The table has about 1 million clones, around 75% seen once. Sequencing was performed on memory CD4+ T cells sorted from blood. All receptors come from a man younger than 30 in good health. Both conserved end residues are part of each CDR3. The order of the fields is J gene, clone size, V gene, D gene, CDR3 DNA, CDR3 protein. D genes are given only for firm matches. Part of the rows lack a size; the others show once, few, many or a class for expanded clones.

TRBJ2-2 | - | TRBV10-2 | TRBD2 | TGCGCCAGCAGTGCCGGGACTAGCAGACACACCGGGGAGCTGTTTTTT | CASSAGTSRHTGELFF
TRBJ2-7 | - | TRBV10-3 | TRBD1 | TGTGCCATCAGTGCATCGGGACAGAACTACGAGCAGTACTTC | CAISASGQNYEQYF
TRBJ1-1 | once | TRBV10-3 | TRBD1 | TGTGCCATCAACAGGGGGCAGACTGAAGCTTTCTTT | CAINRGQTEAFF
TRBJ1-5 | few | TRBV30 | - | TGTGCCTGGAGTGTGCAGCGGGTTCAGCCCCAGCATTTT | CAWSVQRVQPQHF
TRBJ2-3 | - | TRBV7-2 | - | TGTGCCAGCAGCTTAGAGGGAGCAGATACGCAGTATTTT | CASSLEGADTQYF
TRBJ1-1 | few | TRBV5-5 | - | TGTGCCAGCAGCTTCGGTGGGGGGAACACTGAAGCTTTCTTT | CASSFGGGNTEAFF
TRBJ2-2 | - | TRBV7-2 | TRBD1 | TGTGCCAGCAGCGAGGACAGGGCGAACACCGGGGAGCTGTTTTTT | CASSEDRANTGELFF
TRBJ2-1 | - | TRBV4-3 | TRBD2 | TGCGCCAGCAGCCAACAAACACCCGGGACTAGCGGCTACAATGAGCAGTTCTTC | CASSQQTPGTSGYNEQFF
TRBJ2-1 | few | TRBV30 | TRBD1 | TGTGCCTGGAGTGTACGTGGACAGGTGACTGGGGAGCAGTTCTTC | CAWSVRGQVTGEQFF
TRBJ1-2 | once | TRBV19 | TRBD1 | TGTGCCAGTAAGGACCGGGACAGGGGCGGCTATGGCTACACCTTC | CASKDRDRGGYGYTF
TRBJ2-1 | - | TRBV10-3 | TRBD2 | TGTGCCCTCCGGGGGGGTCGGGACAATGAGCAGTTCTTC | CALRGGRDNEQFF
TRBJ1-2 | few | TRBV5-4 | TRBD1 | TGTGCCAGCAGCCGCACAGGGGGCTGGGGTGGCTACACCTTC | CASSRTGGWGGYTF
TRBJ2-1 | - | TRBV2 | TRBD1 | TGTGCCAGTCTACAGGGGGTATCCTACAATGAGCAGTTCTTC | CASLQGVSYNEQFF
TRBJ2-7 | - | TRBV7-2 | TRBD1 | TGTGCCACCAGCCCCCTTCTGGACAGGGCGGGAGAGCAGTACTTC | CATSPLLDRAGEQYF
TRBJ2-1 | - | TRBV2 | TRBD1 | TGTGCCAGCAGTGCCGACAGGGGGCAGTTCTTC | CASSADRGQFF
TRBJ2-5 | - | TRBV7-2 | - | TGTGCCAGCAGCCCAGACCAATCTTTAGCCCAGTACTTC | CASSPDQSLAQYF
TRBJ1-5 | - | TRBV5-1 | - | TGCGCCAGCAGCTTGTCAGGGGCGACGGATCAGCCCCAGCATTTT | CASSLSGATDQPQHF
TRBJ2-7 | - | TRBV2 | TRBD2 | TGTGCCAGCAGTCTTTCTCGGGCTAGCGGGGCCCGCGAGCAGTACTTC | CASSLSRASGAREQYF
TRBJ1-2 | - | TRBV5-1 | - | TGCGCCAGCAGCGAACAGGGCCGCGGCTACACCTTC | CASSEQGRGYTF
TRBJ2-7 | - | TRBV7-9 | TRBD1 | TGTGCCAGCAGCTCGGGACAGGCCGAGCAGTACTTC | CASSSGQAEQYF
TRBJ2-5 | - | TRBV5-6 | - | TGTGCCAGCAGCGGAAAAGAGACCCAGTACTTC | CASSGKETQYF
TRBJ2-7 | few | TRBV7-3 | - | TGTGCCAGCAGCCCCGGGCGGCTAGGAGGCGAGCAGTACTTC | CASSPGRLGGEQYF
TRBJ2-1 | - | TRBV6-7 | TRBD2 | TGTGCCAGCAGTCCCAACGGGTGGGGGAGGGCCTTTTCCAATGAGCAGTTCTTC | CASSPNGWGRAFSNEQFF
TRBJ1-1 | - | TRBV28 | - | TGTGCCAGCAGTCTACGAGTCGGGGGAGCTTTCTTT | CASSLRVGGAFF
TRBJ1-2 | - | TRBV19 | - | TGTGCCAGTACCTCCGTAAAATTGAATGGCTACACCTTC | CASTSVKLNGYTF
TRBJ2-3 | - | TRBV21-1 | - | TGTGCCAGCAGCAAAGTTCAAAATCTCGCGAGAAACAATGTGTGTTACATCCCAGATACGCAGTATTTT | CASSKVQNLARNNVCYIPDTQYF
TRBJ2-4 | - | TRBV28 | - | TGTGCCAGCAGCCTCGCCAAAAACATTCAGTACTTC | CASSLAKNIQYF
TRBJ2-7 | - | TRBV4-3 | - | TGCGCCAGCAGCCCCGGAGCAGGGGTAGGGTCCTACGAGCAGTACTTC | CASSPGAGVGSYEQYF
TRBJ2-5 | once | TRBV14 | TRBD1 | TGTGCCAGCAGCCAAGATTACTGGACAGGGAGAGGAGAGACCCAGTACTTC | CASSQDYWTGRGETQYF
TRBJ2-7 | - | TRBV4-3 | - | TGCGCCAGCAGCCAAGATTGGGGTGTGAACGAGCAGTACTTC | CASSQDWGVNEQYF
TRBJ1-1 | - | TRBV5-4 | TRBD1 | TGTGCCAGCAGCCTTAACAGGGGTCAGGACACTGAAGCTTTCTTT | CASSLNRGQDTEAFF